This passage covers 8 T cell receptor beta chains from one sample sequenced in a study of graft-versus-host responses after intestinal transplantation. Processing released intraepithelial and lamina propria lymphocytes from the graft tissue. Assay: immunoSEQ multiplex PCR; the TCRdb copy retains only in-frame clones and omits some. The profile shows some 16,000 clones, 82% of them singletons. Sequencing was performed on ileum tissue, taken 17 days after transplant. Source of these receptors: a human patient who received an intestinal transplant, so some T cells may come from the graft donor.

CDR3 amino acids: CASNPGLAADEQYF. The CDR3 nucleotides are TGTGCCAGTAACCCGGGACTAGCGGCCGACGAGCAGTACTTC. The chain is built from TRBV19 and TRBJ2-7; TRBD2 matches 11 bases. The CDR3 runs to 14 residues. Germline V gene sequence: CDR1 LNHDA, CDR2 SQIVND (reference sequence). V lost 7 bases to trimming and J lost 5 bases; unmatched junction nucleotides: 7.

A single count supports this clone. This chain links TRBV19 with TRBJ2-1; D tentatively fits TRBD1 or TRBD2 (5 bases each). Germline V gene data show CDR1 as LNHDA and CDR2 as SQIVND (reference sequence). V gave up 5 bases and J gave up 12 bases, with 20 bases separating them. The CDR3 sequence is 14 residues long. CDR3 DNA sequence: TGTGCCAGTAGTCTCCGGGACCTATTTCGGGGGCAGTTCTTC. Protein product: CASSLRDLFRGQFF.

J is TRBJ1-3 and V is TRBV7-9; D possibly corresponds to TRBD1 (5 bases). Germline values: CDR1 SEHNR, CDR2 FQNEAQ (reference sequence). V was shortened by 4 bases and J by 0 bases, with 16 bases between the two germline ends. CDR3 length: 17 amino acids. The CDR3 nucleotides read TGTGCCAGCAGCTCCTGGGCAGGGAAATACTCTGGAAACACCATATATTTT. Translated: CASSSWAGKYSGNTIYF.

The chain links TRBV7-8 to TRBJ1-1, with D possibly matching TRBD1 (6 bases). V was shortened by 2 bases and J by 1 base, with 23 bases between the two germline ends. From germline, CDR1 is SGHVS and CDR2 FQNEAQ. There are 19 residues in the CDR3. CDR3 bases: TGTGCCAGCAGCTTACATTCTTGGGGGACAACGAAAAAGAACACTGAAGCTTTCTTT. It codes for CASSLHSWGTTKKNTEAFF. Based on the CDR3 plus reference TRBV7-8 and TRBJ1-1, the full variable domain is GAGVSQSPRYKVAKRGQDVALRCDPISGHVSLFWYQQALGQGPEFLTYFQNEAQLDKSGLPSDRFFAERPEGSVSTLKIQRTQQEDSAVYLCASSLHSWGTTKKNTEAFFGQGTRLTVV.

This clone was seen a single time. The rearrangement uses TRBV10-3 and TRBJ2-7; D is unresolved. CDR1 ENHRY and CDR2 SYGVKD come from the germline V gene. CDR3 size: 12 residues. Deletions cut 2 bases from V and 9 bases from J, with 11 bases between. This chain's CDR3 is CAISEERNRQYF. For the CDR3, the DNA is TGTGCCATCAGTGAGGAGAGGAACCGGCAGTACTTC.

The chain has TRBV9 and TRBJ2-4, with 10 bases lining up with TRBD1. With V trimmed by 2 bases and J by 7 bases, 6 bases remained unmatched. Germline V gene sequence: CDR1 SGDLS, CDR2 YYNGEE. This CDR3 spans 15 amino acids. DNA for the CDR3: TGTGCCAGCAGCGTGACAGGGGGCCACCAGAACATTCAGTACTTC. It translates to CASSVTGGHQNIQYF. The whole variable domain, filled in from reference TRBV9 and TRBJ2-4, reads DSGVTQTPKHLITATGQRVTLRCSPRSGDLSVYWYQQSLDQGLQFLIQYYNGEERAKGNILERFSAQQFPDLHSELNLSSLELGDSALYFCASSVTGGHQNIQYFGAGTRLSVL.

This clone was observed a single time. This chain joins TRBV7-2 and TRBJ2-2, with D perhaps TRBD1 or TRBD2 (5 bases each). The CDR3 extends over 14 amino acids. Germline CDR1 reads SGHTA; CDR2 reads FQGNSA. V was shortened by 4 bases and J by 6 bases, with 12 bases between the two germline ends. Here the CDR3 DNA reads TGTGCCAGCAGCTCCCGCCGGGACCCCGGGGAGCTGTTTTTT. Translated, it gives CASSSRRDPGELFF.

A few counts support this clone. The V and J genes are TRBV5-6 and TRBJ2-5; no clear D gene. V gave up 1 base and J gave up 1 base, with 8 bases separating them. CDR1 and CDR2 from the germline V gene are SGHDT and YYEEEE. The CDR3 loop spans 14 amino acids. The CDR3 DNA is TGTGCCAGCAGCTTGTACGGCAGCCAAGAGACCCAGTACTTC. Its protein is CASSLYGSQETQYF.